This T cell receptor beta chain was identified during a study of OX40 agonist ivuxolimab in advanced cancers. Notes on the research overall: Ivuxolimab was a fully human IgG2 agonistic monoclonal antibody targeting the costimulatory receptor OX40 (CD134). In the dose-escalation cohort, 82.7% of patients were male, and the mean age was roughly 56 years with a range of roughly 20 to 85. Among the roughly 50 dose-escalation patients, about 19 had hepatocellular carcinoma, 15 melanoma, 9 renal cell carcinoma and 9 head and neck cancer. The paper covers the monotherapy dose-escalation part of the phase I ivuxolimab trial, which included N ≈ 57 patients. Partial responses occurred in three dose-escalation patients: two with cutaneous melanoma and one with hepatocellular carcinoma. Prior anti-PD-1, anti-PD-L1 or anti-CTLA-4 therapy was permitted, and checkpoint inhibitors had been received by about 44% of dose-escalation patients. The point of sequencing TCRbeta in the periphery was to test whether ivuxolimab changed TCR sequence diversity and drove clonal T-cell expansion. Intravenous ivuxolimab was administered to patients every 2 weeks at six dose levels: 0.01, 0.1, 0.3, 1.5, 3 and 10 mg/kg. General conclusions and limits of the study: Low levels of normalized T-cell clonal expansion were also seen in some patients who did not respond. In partial responders in the 0.1-3.0 mg/kg groups, normalized peripheral clonal expansion was found to be among the lowest, especially among CD8+ T cells. Antigen specificity was not determined for the clonally expanded peripheral T cells. At doses of 0.1 to 3.0 mg/kg, clonal expansion of both CD4+ and CD8+ blood T cells was observed from baseline to week 6. On average, CD8+ T cells showed more expanded clones than CD4+ T cells after ivuxolimab.

The trial excluded patients who had a history of autoimmune disease or were on systemic immunosuppression. Peripheral blood for TCR sequencing was collected from all dose cohorts at baseline, on cycle 4 day 1, and on cycle 7 day 1. The samples were taken from a phase I, first-in-human, multicenter, open-label dose-escalation trial of ivuxolimab. Adults with locally advanced or metastatic melanoma, renal cell, hepatocellular, or head and neck squamous cell carcinoma were enrolled in the trial. Before TCR sequencing, CD4+ T cells and CD8+ T cells from peripheral blood were sorted into separate populations. Note on this clone: It lacks a known antigen. Nothing much larger sits one base from this clone, and base qualities are not available.

Genomic DNA was extracted from sorted cells for sequencing of the TCRbeta CDR3 region. TCRbeta CDR3 regions were sequenced using the immunoSEQ Assay. TCRdb mirrors the immuneACCESS table, restricted to in-frame sequences. Some clones are absent from its copies; in checked studies, under half trace to an unresolved V gene, and the reason for the others is unknown. Recorded for this sample are more than 60,000 clones; roughly 85% of them occurred a single time. The ten largest clonotypes hold just under 4% of the sample. This clonotype was sampled from an adult with an advanced solid tumor such as melanoma, head and neck, liver or kidney cancer. The sample in question was CD4+ or CD8+ T cells sorted from blood, obtained in a trial of the OX40 agonist ivuxolimab.

The CDR3 protein is CASSSGLAANTGELFF. The DNA reads as follows: TGTGCCAGCAGCTCGGGACTAGCGGCGAACACCGGGGAGCTGTTTTTT. Recombination linked TRBV5-6 to TRBJ2-2; 11 middle bases align to TRBD2. The CDR3 runs 16 residues from the cysteine to the phenylalanine. The entry retains the CDR3 DNA only, 48 bases that are in frame from base 1. The germline V gene specifies SGHDT as CDR1 and YYEEEE as CDR2. V is trimmed back by 3 bases and J by 0 bases, and the junction contains 1 base that no gene match accounts for.